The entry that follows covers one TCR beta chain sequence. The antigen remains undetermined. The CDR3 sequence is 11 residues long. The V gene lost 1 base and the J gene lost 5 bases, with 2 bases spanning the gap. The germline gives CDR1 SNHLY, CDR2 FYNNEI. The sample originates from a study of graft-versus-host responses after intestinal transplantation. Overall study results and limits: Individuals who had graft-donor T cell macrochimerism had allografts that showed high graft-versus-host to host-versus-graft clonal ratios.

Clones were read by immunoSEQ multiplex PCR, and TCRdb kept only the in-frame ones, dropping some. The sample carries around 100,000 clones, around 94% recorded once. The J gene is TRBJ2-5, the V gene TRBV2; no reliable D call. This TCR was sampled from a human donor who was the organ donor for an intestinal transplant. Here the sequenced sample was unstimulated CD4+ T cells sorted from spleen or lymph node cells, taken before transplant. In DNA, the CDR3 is TGTGCCAGCAGTGAAGGGGAGACCCAGTACTTC. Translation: CASSEGETQYF.